These 19 T cell receptor beta chains share one sample of origin, sequenced in a study of T cell responses to AZD1222 COVID-19 vaccine. Measured with immunoSEQ multiplex PCR; TCRdb has only the in-frame clones, and not every one. Here the sample spans about 140,000 clones, 80% to 95% being singletons. The material was peripheral blood, obtained on day 0 of AZD1222 vaccination. Every receptor here comes from an adult in good health.

The CDR3 DNA sequence: TGTGCCAGCAGCTTAGCAGCTAGCGGGAGCTACGAGCAGTACTTC. It codes for CASSLAASGSYEQYF. The chain couples TRBV13 to TRBJ2-7; 10 nucleotides line up with TRBD2. Germline V CDR1 and CDR2: PRHDT, FYEKMQ (reference sequence). Losses at the gene ends were 1 base for V and 3 bases for J; bases not matched to a gene: 3. This CDR3 is built from 15 residues.

The rearrangement uses TRBV7-9 and TRBJ1-5; a weak D match, TRBD1 (6 bases). This CDR3 is built from 16 residues. V lost 2 bases, J lost 7 bases, and 18 bases lay in between. Per germline, CDR1 SEHNR and CDR2 FQNEAQ (reference sequence). As DNA, the CDR3 is TGTGCCAGCAGCTTACGTGGGGGGGGCGCGGGGCAGCCCCAGCATTTT. Protein: CASSLRGGGAGQPQHF.

Notes on this clone: The same CDR3 can be traced to other DNA sequences in this sample. V is TRBV18 and J is TRBJ2-7; no firm D call. The CDR3 length is 11 residues. V shed 6 bases and J shed 5 bases, with 8 bases lying between them. Germline V lookup: CDR1 KGHSH, CDR2 LQKENI. This CDR3 reads CASSPSDEQYF. CDR3 coding DNA: TGTGCCAGCTCCCCAAGTGACGAGCAGTACTTC.

The chain is built from TRBV7-9 and TRBJ2-7, with D possibly TRBD2 on 6 matching bases. Trimming cost V 4 bases and J 6 bases, with 13 bases left between them. The CDR3 runs to 13 residues. Looked up from germline, CDR1 is SEHNR and CDR2 is FQNEAQ (reference sequence). CDR3 sequence reads: CASSSTIGGEQYF. For the CDR3, the DNA is TGTGCCAGCAGCTCCACTATCGGGGGCGAGCAGTACTTC.

This clone appeared a single time. The gene calls are TRBV3-1 (or the pseudogene TRBV3-2) and TRBJ2-2; 11 bases are a match to TRBD2. The CDR3 is made up of 16 amino acids. V was pared by 1 base and J by 5 bases, with 3 bases of the junction left unmatched. Germline V gene data show CDR1 as LGHDT and CDR2 as YNNKEL (reference sequence). In DNA form, the CDR3 reads TGTGCCAGCAGCCAAGGGCTAGCGGGGGGAACCGGGGAGCTGTTTTTT. As protein: CASSQGLAGGTGELFF.

The V gene is TRBV28, the J gene TRBJ2-7, with D perhaps being TRBD1 or TRBD2 (6 bases each). The CDR3 loop spans 13 amino acids. The germline V gene has CDR1 MDHEN and CDR2 SYDVKM. Trimming removed 7 bases from V and 5 bases from J, with 15 bases in between. The CDR3 sequence: CASTVGGGDEQYF. The DNA for the CDR3 is TGTGCCAGCACTGTGGGGGGCGGTGACGAGCAGTACTTC.

The chain uses TRBV18 and TRBJ1-5; D gene unclear. The CDR3 totals 15 residues. Trimming took off 0 bases at V and 5 bases at J, with 11 bases between the two ends. Germline-derived CDR1 and CDR2 are KGHSH and LQKENI. This chain's CDR3 is CASSPPAERDQPQHF. The DNA for the CDR3 is TGTGCCAGCTCACCACCAGCAGAGCGGGATCAGCCCCAGCATTTT. The whole variable domain, filled in from reference TRBV18 and TRBJ1-5, reads NAGVMQNPRHLVRRRGQEARLRCSPMKGHSHVYWYRQLPEEGLKFMVYLQKENIIDESGMPKERFSAEFPKEGPSILRIQQVVRGDSAAYFCASSPPAERDQPQHFGDGTRLSIL.

This chain links TRBV6-5 with TRBJ1-5; D is perhaps TRBD1 (5 bases). V lost 4 bases and J 0 bases, leaving 13 bases between the germline ends. The CDR3 covers 16 residues. The V gene's germline CDR1 is MNHEY and CDR2 SVGAGI. The CDR3 loop reads CASSFQGSYSNQPQHF. The CDR3, as DNA: TGTGCCAGCAGTTTTCAGGGTTCGTATAGCAATCAGCCCCAGCATTTT.

The V and J genes are TRBV3-1 (or the pseudogene TRBV3-2) and TRBJ2-6; D possibly matches TRBD1 or TRBD2 (5 bases each). Germline CDR1 is LGHDT and CDR2 is YNNKEL (reference sequence). CDR3 length: 17 amino acids. V lost 1 base and J 0 bases, leaving 10 bases between the germline ends. CDR3 in amino acids: CASSQVRDGSGANVLTF. The CDR3 nucleotides read TGTGCCAGCAGCCAAGTACGGGACGGCTCTGGGGCCAACGTCCTGACTTTC.

The chain couples TRBV10-1 to TRBJ2-3, with 7 bases fitting TRBD2. The V gene's germline CDR1 is WNHNN and CDR2 SYGVQD (reference sequence). The CDR3 loop spans 17 amino acids. The J segment lost 2 bases and the V segment lost 4 bases, leaving 12 bases of the junction unmatched. CDR3 protein: CASSAAGPFWSTDTQYF. The CDR3 DNA is TGCGCCAGCAGTGCAGCGGGGCCATTTTGGTCCACAGATACGCAGTATTTT.

V gene TRBV28 combines with J gene TRBJ2-1, with 10 bases matching TRBD2. There are 16 residues in the CDR3. Trimming removed 3 bases from V and 12 bases from J; junction bases left unmatched: 14. Germline V lookup: CDR1 MDHEN, CDR2 SYDVKM. The CDR3 spells CASSLASGSGFRGQFF. Written as DNA, the CDR3 is TGTGCCAGCAGTTTGGCTAGCGGGAGTGGGTTCAGGGGGCAGTTCTTC.

This clone was observed once. The chain joins TRBV2 to TRBJ2-2; 8 bases are shared with TRBD1. Unmatched junction bases numbered 10, after V lost 5 bases and J lost 2 bases. The germline gives CDR1 SNHLY, CDR2 FYNNEI. The CDR3 is made up of 17 amino acids. The CDR3 DNA reads as TGTGCCAGCAGTTCGACAGGGGTCTCCGATAACACCGGGGAGCTGTTTTTT. Its translation is CASSSTGVSDNTGELFF.

This clone was picked up one time. The J gene is TRBJ1-1, the V gene TRBV16; D gene uncertain. CDR1 and CDR2 (germline): KGHSY, FQNENV. V lost 0 bases and J 3 bases, leaving 8 bases between the germline ends. This CDR3 spans 14 amino acids. In DNA form, the CDR3 reads TGTGCCAGCAGCCAATCTTTGGGCGACACTGAAGCTTTCTTT. Translating it yields CASSQSLGDTEAFF.

For the CDR3, the DNA is TGTGCCAGCAGCAGTGGGCATTACGCACCCCAAGAGACCCAGTACTTC. This gives the protein CASSSGHYAPQETQYF. V gene TRBV5-6 combines with J gene TRBJ2-5; the D is unclear. Germline CDR1 reads SGHDT; CDR2 reads YYEEEE. The CDR3 has 16 amino acids. V dropped 4 bases and J dropped 1 base, with 17 bases sitting between them.

This sequence joins TRBV2 and TRBJ2-7; possibly TRBD1 or TRBD2 for D (6 bases each). CDR1 and CDR2 (germline): SNHLY, FYNNEI. This CDR3 comprises 13 residues. V gave up 6 bases and J gave up 8 bases, with 17 bases separating them. CDR3 sequence: CASRMNKGGKQYF. In DNA, the CDR3 is TGTGCCAGCAGGATGAATAAGGGGGGAAAGCAGTACTTC.

The genes are TRBV4-1 and TRBJ1-5; possibly TRBD1 for D (6 bases). V lost 4 bases and J 4 bases, leaving 14 bases between the germline ends. CDR3 length: 15 amino acids. From germline, CDR1 is MGHRA and CDR2 YSYEKL. The CDR3 nucleotides read TGCGCCAGCAGCCTTTGGACAGACGGTAATCAGCCCCAGCATTTT. It codes for CASSLWTDGNQPQHF.

The CDR3 loop reads CASSYRDQETQYF. The CDR3 DNA sequence: TGCGCCAGCAGCTACAGGGACCAAGAGACCCAGTACTTC. The chain links TRBV5-1 to TRBJ2-5; weak D call: TRBD1 (6 bases). CDR1 SGHRS and CDR2 YFSETQ come from the germline V gene. V was trimmed by 3 bases and J by 0 bases, leaving 6 bases between them. The CDR3 is made up of 13 amino acids.

The chain carries TRBV7-2 and TRBJ2-3, with a tentative D call TRBD2 (7 bases). The CDR3 sequence is 17 residues long. The ends were cut back, 2 bases at V and 0 bases at J, with 15 bases in the middle. Germline V gene data show CDR1 as SGHTA and CDR2 as FQGNSA. The CDR3 nucleotides read TGTGCCAGCAGCTTAAACGGGGGGCCGGGTAGCACAGATACGCAGTATTTT. Amino acid sequence: CASSLNGGPGSTDTQYF.

The sample holds a few counts of this clone. The J gene is TRBJ2-1, the V gene TRBV7-6; the match to TRBD2 covers 10 bases. The CDR3 contains 16 residues. Trimming at V came to 1 base and at J to 4 bases, leaving 4 bases not matched to a gene. CDR1 is SGHVS and CDR2 is FNYEAQ in the germline V gene. The CDR3 loop reads CASSLVAGGSYNEQFF. The CDR3 nucleotides read TGTGCCAGCAGCTTAGTAGCGGGAGGATCATACAATGAGCAGTTCTTC.